This T cell receptor (beta chain) appears in the sequencing data of a study of blood T cells in healthy people across ages (dated by TCRdb to the mid-2010s). Regarding the complete study: In model experiments, template switching captured about one uniquely barcoded TCR beta cDNA molecule for every two T cells. To track age-related changes in TCR beta repertoire diversity, the study relied on deep sequencing normalized with unique cDNA molecular identifiers. The donors were divided into four age groups: young (average approximately 16 years), middle-aged (about 40), aged (about 61) and long-lived (82). To avoid experimental bias, donors of different ages were spread randomly across the sequencing lanes. Two additional independent replicas of 1 million unique cDNA reads from the same blood draw were analyzed for two donors (one aged 18 to 30 and one aged 80 or older).

From the cysteine through the phenylalanine, the CDR3 covers 15 amino acids. Just the 45-base CDR3 DNA is kept, in frame starting at base 1. A distance of 16 bases separates the germline ends of V and J, which lose 4 bases and 6 bases respectively. Libraries were prepared through 5' RACE. Sequencing was performed on an Illumina HiSeq 2500. A second PCR of about 6 to 11 cycles was performed with a sample-barcoded 5' primer and a J-beta primer mix. Each TCR beta cDNA molecule received a unique molecular identifier from a template-switch 5' adaptor carrying 12 random nucleotides. Each sample yielded at least 2.5 million CDR3-containing paired-end reads. First-strand cDNA synthesis was performed from all RNA using the Mint cDNA synthesis kit, with priming by a TRBC-specific oligonucleotide. After uracil-DNA glycosylase treatment, a first 18-cycle PCR used universal primers M1SS and BC2_uni_R on all cDNA. The authors' pipeline ran thus. Normalization of each sample was performed by random selection of 1 million high-quality reads, each carrying a distinct molecular identifier. Reads sharing molecular identifiers were discarded rather than binned into consensus sequences. MiTCR, with a Q25 quality threshold and the strictest error-elimination algorithm, was used for CDR3 identification, clonotype clustering and error correction. A nonparametric unseen species model using Euler transformation provided a lower-bound estimate of total TCR beta diversity. TCRdb trimmed the raw reads at Q25, called clones with MiXCR and kept productive beta chains. Every entry covers one CDR3 protein and lists the most common genes and DNA from its rows. The V and J calls reflect TCRdb's pipeline rather than the authors' work. This sample holds about 1.5 million distinct CDR3 sequences; approximately 43% were observed only once. About 3.8% of the sample belongs to the ten largest clones.

Study-level results and caveats: Because donor CMV infection status was unknown, age-related changes in expanded clonotypes were potentially confounded. Total diversity estimates from one million sequenced T cells were considered lower bounds and underestimates. Compared with the aged group, the long-lived group had more naive CD4+ T cells, fewer expanded clones and increased TCR diversity, suggesting age selection. Bulk unsorted PBMC profiling prevented conclusive comparison of naive and antigen-experienced compartments. Observed TCR beta diversity correlated strongly with the percentage of naive T cells measured by flow cytometry. Observed TCR beta diversity per million T cells fell roughly linearly with age, and a significant reduction was already apparent by age around 40.

This clonotype has at least ten counts. It has no known antigen specificity. Per-nucleotide qualities are absent, and no much larger clonotype sits a single base away. The donors were some 39 Caucasian individuals from Russia, aged roughly 6 to 100 years, who were systemically healthy. Around 10 milliliters of peripheral blood were drawn from each donor into EDTA-treated Vacutainer tubes. Ficoll-Paque density-gradient centrifugation was used to isolate PBMCs, with at least 7 million per sample. Total RNA, at least 5 micrograms per sample, was extracted from PBMCs with Trizol reagent. Naive CD45RAhigh/CD27high T cell percentages were measured by flow cytometry on a PBMC aliquot from every donor.

The sequenced sample was blood. Rearrangement joined TRBV12-3 or TRBV12-4 to TRBJ2-4, and the D gene may be TRBD2, 6 bases matching. The receptor's source is a woman between 18 and 29 years old in good health. The bases are TGTGCCAGCAGTTACGGCGGGACGGTAGGAAACATTCAGTACTTC. Protein translation: CASSYGGTVGNIQYF.